This T cell receptor beta chain appears in the sequencing data of a study of T-cell reconstitution after alpha-beta-depleted transplantation in children. Germline V gives CDR1 MNHEY, CDR2 SVGAGI. V was pared by 2 bases and J by 1 base, with 9 bases between. The CDR3 covers 14 residues. Unique molecular identifiers were built into the TCRbeta library. TCRdb processed the PCR reads anew with MiXCR; each CDR3 protein has one entry. Of some 280,000 distinct CDR3 sequences listed, more than 8% are singletons. The specimen was PBMCs from the stem cell graft donor, collected from the stem cell graft. The chain recombines TRBV6-5 with TRBJ2-7; D not resolved. The TCR comes from a human donor who donated a stem cell graft to a child with SCID. This chain's CDR3 is CASSYQTWSYEQYF. Here the CDR3 DNA reads TGTGCCAGCAGTTACCAGACATGGTCCTACGAGCAGTACTTC.